This T cell receptor (beta chain) was found in a study of cytomegalovirus exposure and HLA in healthy donors (dated by TCRdb to the late 2010s). In terms of the full investigation: In an earlier analysis of under 600 of the donors, 250 to 350 Gb of sequence data and some 100 million unique TCR beta sequences from roughly 190 million T cells were reported. Rather than using new phenotypic data, the later analysis identified candidate immune exposures from TCR beta sequences and from how often those sequences occurred across donors. To study patterns of TCR occurrence, a later analysis re-analyzed previously published TCR beta repertoires from under 750 donors and added high-resolution HLA genotyping. In addition to the first cohort of 650 to 750 subjects, a separate validation cohort of 130 or so different subjects was used. Every discovery cohort repertoire had been produced on one sequencing platform. Using immunosequencing, the study profiled T cell repertoires from fewer than 850 subjects and related those repertoires to cytomegalovirus serostatus. The number of donors typed differed by locus, with 629-630 for A, B, C, DRB1 and DQB1, more than 500 for DQA1, 600 to 610 for DPA1, and about 450 for DPB1. To predict cytomegalovirus infection status, the study brought together high-throughput TCR immunosequencing, statistical association of individual TCRs with disease status, and machine learning. The study aimed to test whether cataloging public T cell receptors could reveal signatures of past pathogen exposure. Of the approximately 400 genotyped donors, 65% to 90% fell in the genetic ancestry cluster associated with self-reported Caucasian donors. Roughly 5 DR-DQ haplotypes were handled as single units for association and clustering, since linkage in the cohort was strong. Class I and class II HLA loci were covered by the typing at four-digit resolution. A later genetic analysis used genome-wide SNP genotypes for about 60% of the roughly 700 donors, treating that subset as a discovery cohort. Donor age, sex, ethnicity and CMV serostatus were collected together with the repertoire data. Among some 400 genotyped donors of the cohort, an average of roughly 230,000 unique TCR beta nucleotide sequences was sequenced per donor, of which 15% to 20% were non-productive. In an earlier analysis of a few hundred of the donors, high-throughput TCR beta sequencing was used to judge whether each TCR beta V gene segment behaved as functional or pseudogenic. An early release that covered about 600 HLA-typed donors contained around 330 gigabases of sequencing data and about 84 million unique TCR sequences.

Receptors were amplified or captured by the immunoSEQ multiplex PCR assay. A mixture of 60 forward primers for TCR Vbeta segments and 13 reverse primers for TCR Jbeta segments was used in the multiplex PCR. The CDR3 region of rearranged TCR beta genes was amplified from genomic DNA with a multiplex PCR assay. The amplified TCR beta libraries were sequenced on the Illumina HiSeq System as 87-base-pair reads. Turning to the authors' computational methods: In a later analysis, tens of millions of unique TCR beta chains were counted across the roughly 670 repertoires, and about 9.9 million of these chains were shared by at least two donors. To remove PCR and sequencing errors, raw reads were error-corrected and collapsed into unique sequences using a nearest-neighbor algorithm that merged closely related sequences. To assign V, D and J gene segments, CDR3 sequences were aligned to IMGT reference sequences. Each retained sequence needed at least a six-nucleotide match to both a V gene segment and a J gene segment. Rearrangements were called productive when the CDR3 lacked stop codons and stayed in frame with V and J; all others were non-productive. Following IMGT convention, CDR3 was defined as the stretch from the second conserved V-encoded cysteine to the conserved J-encoded phenylalanine. The earlier analysis of 500 to 600 of the donors excluded sequences that lacked an unambiguous match to a single V gene segment. An earlier analysis of fewer than 650 of the donors classified V segments as functional when productive rearrangements were above 56.7% and as segregating when the standard deviation between donors was above 5%. A statistical classification framework was built to diagnose cytomegalovirus status from the catalog of TCR beta chain sequences. In a later analysis, V and J genes were assigned by comparing TCR nucleotide sequences against IMGT/GENE-DB human TR gene sequences. A later analysis assigned CDR3 sequences and most-parsimonious VDJ recombination scenarios with the TCRdist pipeline. In a later analysis, each TCR beta chain was defined by its CDR3 amino acid sequence together with its V-gene family, and reads without a unique V-gene family were excluded. In a later analysis, 500 to 650 highly shared, low-generation-probability nucleotide sequences were removed to address suspected cross-contamination and a sequencing artifact. In a later analysis, a clonal expansion index for each public chain was calculated from normalized within-repertoire ranks of inferred template counts. In a later analysis, generation probabilities were computed with a VDJ recombination model fitted to out-of-frame rearrangements, and the resulting probabilities were checked against IGoR. In a later analysis, hypergeometric tests were used to score TCR-TCR, TCR-HLA and TCR-CMV co-occurrence, with a repertoire-size bias correction applied to TCR pairs. To estimate false discovery rates, a later analysis permuted the HLA or CMV assignments 20 times. In a later analysis, co-occurring TCRs were grouped with DBSCAN, and TCRdist sequence similarity was added when clustering was performed within HLA-allele-positive subsets. Repertoires with fewer than 30,000 or more than 120,000 public chains, plus five repertoires with anomalous nucleotide sharing, were excluded from co-occurrence clustering. TCRdb retrieved this table from immuneACCESS and kept in-frame rearrangements only. Not all clones are present; in checked studies, unresolved V genes account for under half, and no reason is known for the remainder. V and J calls and clone size are as listed in that table; D and trimming were resolved from the DNA. The sample data list over 120,000 clones, and 82% of these were observed just once. Around a tenth of the sample lies in the top ten.

On the study overall, not on this receptor specifically: Some IMGT-functional V segments, including TRBV6-2 and TRBV6-3, could not be distinguished by the 87-base-pair reads and were therefore excluded. A further reported finding was that TCR beta sequences accurately predicted the HLA-A and HLA-B alleles for most subjects in the first cohort. Correlated functional status among segregating V segments might reflect linkage disequilibrium, but an unknown experimental factor could not be ruled out. The cohort was sequenced for TCR beta chains only, and without alpha or paired-chain data the features that could be detected were limited. In a later analysis, the rate of TCR association differed among HLA loci, with DRB1 alleles having the most associated TCRs and HLA-C alleles having the fewest. In the study, 150 to 200 TCR beta chains were listed as associated with cytomegalovirus. In a later analysis, 16,951 TCR beta sequences were associated with specific HLA alleles at a false discovery rate of 0.05. Broadly in line with IMGT annotations, most TCR beta V segments showed up in productive rearrangements about 87% or about 30% of the time in an earlier analysis of 587 of the donors. In a later analysis, several top co-occurrence clusters were reported to appear linked to parvovirus B19, influenza, CMV and Epstein-Barr virus. A group of highly shared sequence variants was considered likely to be a technical artifact of the sequencing pipeline. Compared with equally common non-associated chains, HLA-associated TCR beta chains in a later analysis were more clonally expanded and had lower generation probabilities. In vitro tests confirmed that a few of the cytomegalovirus-associated TCR beta chains recognize cytomegalovirus antigens. Cytomegalovirus status was reported to be diagnosed by the classifier with high specificity and sensitivity in both the original and validation cohorts. The earlier analysis of around 600 of the donors excluded some 16 rarely observed V segments, including chromosome 9 orphons, because counts were too low. Presence/absence analyses assumed roughly uniform sequencing depth across donors, an assumption that may not hold. Because some donors lacked HLA typing at each locus, the association tests relied only on the typed subset. In a later genetic analysis, fewer N-insertions in productive TCRs were reported among donors in an Asian-associated ancestry cluster than the 666-donor mean. CMV serostatus was the only immune exposure information available for the cohort. A later genetic analysis associated a missense DCLRE1C variant with V-gene and J-gene trimming of TCR beta chains, and an independent cohort replicated the association. In a later analysis, most CMV-associated TCR beta chains were found to appear HLA-restricted, with HLA associations seemingly driven largely by CMV exposure. While some public TCRs were present in many individuals, most TCR sequences turned up only very rarely across donors. Strong co-occurrence of HLA alleles, especially DR and DQ, made assigning TCR associations to individual alleles difficult. According to the authors, the approach could potentially be generalized to other disease states and immunological phenotypes.

The cohort comprised under 700 healthy bone marrow donors. All cohort members were sampled while nominally healthy, although unrecorded immune exposures were likely present. The donor tested CMV seropositive, placing the donor among the 250 to 350 seropositive members of the cohort. A peripheral blood sample was provided by each donor, and peripheral blood mononuclear cells were used for TCR beta sequencing. Genomic DNA extraction from the blood cell samples was performed with the Qiagen DNeasy Blood Extraction Kit. As regards this clone: Its binding antigen is unknown. No much larger clonotype is one base removed from it; base qualities were not supplied.

The CDR3, cysteine through phenylalanine, is 17 amino acids long. Only the CDR3 region is kept as DNA, spanning 51 bases read in frame from base 1. CDR1 and CDR2 (MDHEN, SYDVKM) derive from the germline V gene. The V end gives up 5 bases and the J end 3 bases, leaving 12 bases in the junction not matched to a gene. The receptor chain draws on TRBV28 and TRBJ1-4, and 7 junctional nucleotides match TRBD1. Sequencing was carried out using PBMCs. This receptor was identified in a woman aged 60-75 years in good health and CMV-seropositive. DNA sequence: TGTGCCAGCAGTCCCCCAGGGGGAAAGCTTCCTAATGAAAAACTGTTTTTT. It is translated as CASSPPGGKLPNEKLFF.